This T cell receptor beta chain was observed in a study of chemoradiotherapy in HPV16-positive cancers. Study-wide results and caveats: Only a couple of HPV16-positive patients supplied the functional HPV-specificity definition. Better recurrence-free survival went with HPV-responsive T-cell expansion in HPV16-positive patients. Candidate HPV-specific clones and E7-related TCR motifs grew in tumor during treatment.

Some clones are missing from TCRdb's copy, which holds only in-frame ones; the method was immunoSEQ multiplex PCR. Among around 40,000 clones listed, around 82% were seen once. Comment on this clone: Its antigen remains unidentified.

Over chemoradiotherapy, repertoires were sampled more than once. This clonotype was obtained from a human donor with HPV-associated anogenital cancer. Sequencing was performed on blood, taken from a patient who underwent chemoradiotherapy.

In nucleotides, the CDR3 is TGTGCCAGTAGTATGTCGGGTCAAGAGACCCAGTACTTC. Protein product: CASSMSGQETQYF. The V gene is TRBV19, the J gene TRBJ2-5; D unclear. V lost 3 bases and J 2 bases, leaving 7 bases between the germline ends. The CDR3 loop spans 13 amino acids. Looked up from germline, CDR1 is LNHDA and CDR2 is SQIVND (reference sequence).